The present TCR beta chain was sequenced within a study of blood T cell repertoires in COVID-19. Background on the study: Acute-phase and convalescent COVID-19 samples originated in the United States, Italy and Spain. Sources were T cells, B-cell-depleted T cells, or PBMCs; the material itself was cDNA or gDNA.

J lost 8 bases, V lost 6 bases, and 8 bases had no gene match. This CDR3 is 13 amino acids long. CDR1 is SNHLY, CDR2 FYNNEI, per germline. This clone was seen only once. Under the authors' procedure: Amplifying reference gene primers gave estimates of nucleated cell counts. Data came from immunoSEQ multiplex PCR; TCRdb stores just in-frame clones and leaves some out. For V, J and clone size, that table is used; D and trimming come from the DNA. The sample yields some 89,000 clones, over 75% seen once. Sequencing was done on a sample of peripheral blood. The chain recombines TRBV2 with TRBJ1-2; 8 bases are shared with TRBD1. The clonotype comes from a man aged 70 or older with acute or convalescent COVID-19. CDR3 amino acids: CASRGDRGWGYTF. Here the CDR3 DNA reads TGTGCCAGCAGGGGCGACAGGGGATGGGGCTACACCTTC. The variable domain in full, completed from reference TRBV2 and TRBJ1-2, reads EPEVTQTPSHQVTQMGQEVILRCVPISNHLYFYWYRQILGQKVEFLVSFYNNEISEKSEIFDDQFSVERPDGSNFTLKIRSTKLEDSAMYFCASRGDRGWGYTFGSGTRLTVV.